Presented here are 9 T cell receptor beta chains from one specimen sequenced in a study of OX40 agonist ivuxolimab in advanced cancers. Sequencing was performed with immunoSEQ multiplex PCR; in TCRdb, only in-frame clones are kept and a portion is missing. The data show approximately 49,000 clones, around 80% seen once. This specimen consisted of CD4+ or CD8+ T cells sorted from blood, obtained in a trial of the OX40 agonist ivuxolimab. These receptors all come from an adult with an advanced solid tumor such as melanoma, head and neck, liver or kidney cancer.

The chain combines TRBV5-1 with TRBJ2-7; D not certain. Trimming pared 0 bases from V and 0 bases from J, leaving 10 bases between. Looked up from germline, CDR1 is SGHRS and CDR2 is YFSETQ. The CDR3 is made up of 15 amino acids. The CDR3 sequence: CASSLAGLSSYEQYF. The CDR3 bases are TGCGCCAGCAGCTTGGCCGGCTTGAGCTCCTACGAGCAGTACTTC.

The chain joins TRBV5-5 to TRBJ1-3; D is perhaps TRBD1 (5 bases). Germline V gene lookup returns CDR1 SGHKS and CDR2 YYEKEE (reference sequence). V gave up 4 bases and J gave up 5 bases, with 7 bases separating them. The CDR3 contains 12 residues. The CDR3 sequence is CASSMDRNTIYF. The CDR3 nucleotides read TGTGCCAGCAGCATGGACAGAAACACCATATATTTT.

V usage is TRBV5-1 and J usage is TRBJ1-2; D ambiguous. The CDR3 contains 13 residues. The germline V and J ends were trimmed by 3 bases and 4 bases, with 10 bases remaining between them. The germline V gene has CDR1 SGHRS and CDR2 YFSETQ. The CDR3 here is CASSYYQGYGYTF. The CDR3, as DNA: TGCGCCAGCAGCTATTATCAAGGCTATGGCTACACCTTC.

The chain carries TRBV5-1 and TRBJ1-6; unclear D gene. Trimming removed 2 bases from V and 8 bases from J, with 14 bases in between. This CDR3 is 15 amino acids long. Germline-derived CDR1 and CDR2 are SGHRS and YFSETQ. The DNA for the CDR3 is TGCGCCAGCAGCTTCTTTTCCGTCGAGGATTCACCCCTCCACTTT. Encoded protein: CASSFFSVEDSPLHF.

CDR3 amino acids: CASSYLGLENEKLFF. The DNA of the CDR3 is TGTGCCAGCAGTTACTTGGGTTTGGAGAATGAAAAACTGTTTTTT. The J gene is TRBJ1-4, the V gene TRBV6-6, with D uncertain. The CDR3 has 15 residues. Trimming shortened V by 1 base and J by 5 bases, and 11 bases separated the two germline ends. The germline CDR1 and CDR2 sequences are MNHNY and SVGAGI (reference sequence).

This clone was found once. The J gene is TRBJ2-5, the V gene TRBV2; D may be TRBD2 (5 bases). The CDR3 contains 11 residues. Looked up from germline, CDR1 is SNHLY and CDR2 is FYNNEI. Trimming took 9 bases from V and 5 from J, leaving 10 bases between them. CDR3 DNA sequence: TGTGCCAGTCGGGTAGCGGAGACCCAGTACTTC. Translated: CASRVAETQYF.

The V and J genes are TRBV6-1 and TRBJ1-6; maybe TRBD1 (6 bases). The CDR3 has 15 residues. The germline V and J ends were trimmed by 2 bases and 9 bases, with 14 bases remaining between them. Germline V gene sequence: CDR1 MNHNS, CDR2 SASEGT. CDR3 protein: CASSENPGAGSPLHF. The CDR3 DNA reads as TGTGCCAGCAGTGAAAATCCGGGGGCGGGTTCACCCCTCCACTTT.

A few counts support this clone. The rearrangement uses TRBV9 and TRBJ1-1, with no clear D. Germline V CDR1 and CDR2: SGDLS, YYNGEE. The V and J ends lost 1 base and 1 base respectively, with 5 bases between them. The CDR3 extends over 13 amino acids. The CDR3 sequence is CASSVLGNTEAFF. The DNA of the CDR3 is TGTGCCAGCAGCGTATTAGGGAACACTGAAGCTTTCTTT.

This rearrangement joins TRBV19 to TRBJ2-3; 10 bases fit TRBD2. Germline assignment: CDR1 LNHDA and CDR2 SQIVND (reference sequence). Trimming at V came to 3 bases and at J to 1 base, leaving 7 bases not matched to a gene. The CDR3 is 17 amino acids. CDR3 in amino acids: CASSIQAGGPGTDTQYF. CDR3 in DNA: TGTGCCAGTAGTATCCAAGCGGGGGGGCCGGGCACAGATACGCAGTATTTT.